Listed below are T cell receptor beta chains from one sample, sequenced in a study of shared clonotypes between healthy human individuals. The protocol was immunoSEQ multiplex PCR, while the TCRdb copy is restricted to in-frame clones and leaves out a portion. The table includes 1.6 million or so clones, approximately 97% detected once. Sequencing used naive CD4+ T cells sorted from blood. Every receptor here comes from a man aged 25 to 40 in good health. CDR3s include the opening cysteine and the closing phenylalanine or tryptophan. The order of the fields is J gene, D gene, V gene, CDR3 DNA, CDR3 protein. A D gene is named only where the DNA matches it firmly.

TRBJ1-1 - TRBV18 TGTGCCAGCTCACCTCGCGGACAGAGCTCGAACACTGAAGCTTTCTTT CASSPRGQSSNTEAFF
TRBJ1-1 - TRBV5-1 TGCGCCAGCAGCTTGGGGGGATTCACTGAAGCTTTCTTT CASSLGGFTEAFF
TRBJ1-5 - TRBV2 TGTGCCAGCAGGGACTCCGTATTGGGGTTTCAGCCCCAGCATTTT CASRDSVLGFQPQHF
TRBJ2-1 TRBD2 TRBV27 TGTGCCAGCAGTTTGTCCGGGACTAGCGGGAGAAATGAGCAGTTCTTC CASSLSGTSGRNEQFF
TRBJ1-1 - TRBV13 TGTGCCAGCACCATATCATCCGAAGGCGTTAACACTGAAGCTTTCTTT CASTISSEGVNTEAFF
TRBJ2-7 - TRBV19 TGTGCCAGTAGTGCAACAGGGTTGTACGAGCAGTACTTC CASSATGLYEQYF
TRBJ1-2 TRBD1 TRBV19 TGTGCCAGTAGGATACAGGGGCGCCCCTATGGCTACACCTTC CASRIQGRPYGYTF
TRBJ1-5 TRBD1 TRBV19 TGTGCCAGTATTAACCCCACAGGGGCCGGCAATCAGCCCCAGCATTTT CASINPTGAGNQPQHF
TRBJ1-2 - TRBV5-1 TGCGCCAGCAGCTTGGCGCCGGGATCGGCTGGCTACACCTTC CASSLAPGSAGYTF
TRBJ2-2 - TRBV6-6 TGTGCCAGCAGTTACTCCGGGACAAGCAACACCGGGGAGCTGTTTTTT CASSYSGTSNTGELFF
TRBJ1-1 - TRBV28 TGTGCCAGCAGTTTTTGGGACACTGAAGCTTTCTTT CASSFWDTEAFF
TRBJ2-7 - TRBV5-1 TGCGCCAGCAGCTTGGTGCAGACCTCCTACGAGCAGTACTTC CASSLVQTSYEQYF
TRBJ2-1 TRBD2 TRBV12-5 TGTGCTAGTGGTTTAGAACTAGCGGGAGAGAGCAATGAGCAGTTCTTC CASGLELAGESNEQFF
TRBJ2-5 - TRBV5-4 TGTGCCAGCAGCGGAAGCGGTTTCCAAGAGACCCAGTACTTC CASSGSGFQETQYF
TRBJ2-5 - TRBV19 TGTGCCAGTAATTTCAGGTACCAAGAGACCCAGTACTTC CASNFRYQETQYF
TRBJ2-7 - TRBV30 TGTGCCTGGAGGGGGCTATCTGGCGGGCCCTACGAGCAGTACTTC CAWRGLSGGPYEQYF